This TCR beta chain was sequenced in a study of breast tumors, draining lymph nodes, adjacent tissues. Axillary draining lymph nodes of breast cancer patients supplied the node samples. CDR1 is SGHTA and CDR2 is FQGNSA in the germline V gene. Trimming took off 3 bases at V and 10 bases at J, with 19 bases between the two ends. CDR3 size: 15 residues. TCRdb used MiXCR to reprocess the multiplex PCR reads, holding one entry per CDR3 protein. The sample has some 250,000 distinct CDR3 sequences, around 34% seen once. This TCR derives from a female donor with breast cancer. Some clones in this sample may be carry-over from other donors' samples. The chain is built from TRBV7-2 and TRBJ2-1, with a weak D call TRBD2 (7 bases). Specimen: axillary lymph node tissue. CDR3 bases: TGTGCCAGCAGCTTGGTAAAGGGCCGGGGGGCGGAGCAGTTCTTC. Amino acid sequence: CASSLVKGRGAEQFF.